This T cell receptor beta chain appears in the sequencing data of a study of regulatory T cells in long-lasting Graves disease. Of note for this clonotype: No antigen is known for it.

Regarding time point: newly diagnosed GD, antithyroid drugs for less than 3 months. Making the TCR library involved RNA that had been extracted from PBMCs. The CDR3 runs 13 residues. Trimming took off 6 bases at V and 6 bases at J, with 12 bases between the two ends. Looked up from germline, CDR1 is LNHDA and CDR2 is SQIVND (reference sequence). With iRepertoire HTBI primers and Arm-PCR of CDR3 regions, TCR beta libraries were built. TCRdb processed the multiplex PCR reads anew with MiXCR; each CDR3 protein has one entry. The sample lists approximately 400,000 distinct CDR3 sequences; around 15% were seen once. Broader study findings: Whereas approximately 950 public clonotypes were shared by new patients, persistent patients shared more, at a few thousand.

The sequences come from peripheral blood mononuclear cells (PBMCs), collected at new diagnosis, from a patient treated with antithyroid drugs. The sequence came from a female donor with Graves disease. This chain uses TRBV19 with TRBJ1-5; D is perhaps TRBD1 (6 bases). The CDR3 DNA reads as TGTGCCAGTAGGCCAGGGGTGGGTCAGCCCCAGCATTTT. Translating gives CASRPGVGQPQHF.